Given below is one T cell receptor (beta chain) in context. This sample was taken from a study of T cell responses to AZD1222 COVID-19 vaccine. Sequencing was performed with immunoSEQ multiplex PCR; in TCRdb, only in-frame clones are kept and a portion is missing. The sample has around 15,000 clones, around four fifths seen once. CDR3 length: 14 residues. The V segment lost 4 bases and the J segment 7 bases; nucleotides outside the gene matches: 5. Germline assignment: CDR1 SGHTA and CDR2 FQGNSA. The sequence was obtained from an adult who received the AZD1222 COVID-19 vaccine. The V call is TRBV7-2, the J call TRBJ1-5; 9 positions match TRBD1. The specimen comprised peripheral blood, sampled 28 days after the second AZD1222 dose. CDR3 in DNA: TGTGCCAGCAGCTGGGGACAGGGTGGACAGCCCCAGCATTTT. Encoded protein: CASSWGQGGQPQHF.